The rows below give T cell receptor beta chains drawn from one sample of a study of blood T cell repertoires in COVID-19. The data were produced by immunoSEQ multiplex PCR, yet TCRdb's version contains in-frame clones alone and is incomplete. Of a few hundred thousand clones in the sample, about 87% were seen once. Sequenced: PBMCs or T cells enriched from blood (not recorded which). These receptors all stem from a young woman who had recovered from COVID-19. The CDR3 runs from the conserved cysteine through the conserved F or W. D genes are given only for firm matches. Clone size is given for some rows only: seen once, a few or many times, or a class if the clone is expanded.

.	TRBV6-5	.	TRBJ2-7	TGTGCCAGCAGAGATCTAGCCGTTTCCTACGAGCAGTACTTC	CASRDLAVSYEQYF
once	TRBV5-1	TRBD1	TRBJ1-3	TGCGCCAGCAGCGTCGGGACAGTGCGGGGAAACACCATATATTTT	CASSVGTVRGNTIYF
.	TRBV10-3	TRBD1	TRBJ1-3	TGTGCCATCACCCCAACTCTTATCGGGACAGGGAATGGAAACACCATATATTTT	CAITPTLIGTGNGNTIYF
.	TRBV11-2	.	TRBJ1-1	TGTGCCAGCAGCTTAGGTACCAGGAAGAACACTGAAGCTTTCTTT	CASSLGTRKNTEAFF
.	TRBV11-2	TRBD1	TRBJ1-2	TGTGCCAGCAGCTTAGTCGCGGACAGGGGATATGGCTACACCTTC	CASSLVADRGYGYTF
.	TRBV28	TRBD1	TRBJ1-6	TGTGCCAGCAGTTCGCTAAGGACAGGGGGTGGTTCACCCCTCCACTTT	CASSSLRTGGGSPLHF
.	TRBV7-2	.	TRBJ1-1	TGTGCCAGCAGCCCATGGCCAGGAAACACTGAAGCTTTCTTT	CASSPWPGNTEAFF
once	TRBV5-8	.	TRBJ2-1	TGTGCCAGCAGCTCGTGGGGGGGCGATTTAATTGAGCAGTTCTTC	CASSSWGGDLIEQFF
.	TRBV3-1/TRBV3-2	TRBD2	TRBJ2-5	TGTGCCAGCAGCCCCGTGGAGAGCGGGAGGGCCCTCGAGACCCAGTACTTC	CASSPVESGRALETQYF
.	TRBV19	.	TRBJ1-1	TGTGCCAGTAGTACCACAGCAAGCCTGAACACTGAAGCTTTCTTT	CASSTTASLNTEAFF
.	TRBV6-5	.	TRBJ1-3	TGTGCCATAGGGGATGGAAACACCATATATTTT	CAIGDGNTIYF
many	TRBV7-9	TRBD1	TRBJ1-2	TGTGCCAGCAGCTTAGCCCTGACAGGGGACTATGGCTACACCTTC	CASSLALTGDYGYTF
.	TRBV5-4	.	TRBJ2-7	TGTGCCAGCAGCTTGGAGCCCGGTCGGGTGGACGAGCAGTACTTC	CASSLEPGRVDEQYF
.	TRBV5-4	TRBD2	TRBJ2-2	TGTGCCAGCAGCCTCAAGCGGGGAACAGGCAGATCCGGGGAGCTGTTTTTT	CASSLKRGTGRSGELFF
once	TRBV7-9	.	TRBJ1-2	TGTGCCAGCAGCCTGCGACGTCTAGGCGGTGGCTACACCTTC	CASSLRRLGGGYTF
.	TRBV19	.	TRBJ1-1	TGTGCCACCTCCCTTTGGGTTCCGGTTCGGGTGAAGACTGAAGCTTTCTTT	CATSLWVPVRVKTEAFF
.	TRBV4-3	TRBD2	TRBJ2-3	TGCGCCAGCAGCCCGGGACTAGCGGGGGGCACAGATACGCAGTATTTT	CASSPGLAGGTDTQYF
once	TRBV9	TRBD2	TRBJ2-2	TGTGCCAGCAGCGTAGCCCCTAGCGGGCCCACCGGGGAGCTGTTTTTT	CASSVAPSGPTGELFF
.	TRBV7-9	TRBD1	TRBJ2-3	TGTGCCAGCAGCCCGGAGGGGACAGGGGCGGTAGATACGCAGTATTTT	CASSPEGTGAVDTQYF
.	TRBV27	.	TRBJ1-1	TGTGCCAGCAGTTTTGACATGAACACTGAAGCTTTCTTT	CASSFDMNTEAFF
once	TRBV30	TRBD1	TRBJ1-3	TGTGCCTGGAGTCTCCGTGACAGGGTGTATTTT	CAWSLRDRVYF
.	TRBV2	TRBD1	TRBJ1-2	TGTGCCAGCATTTGGCAGGGGGACTATGGCTACACCTTC	CASIWQGDYGYTF
.	TRBV6-1	TRBD1	TRBJ2-1	TGTGCCAGCAGTGAACGCTGGGACAGGGCGTGCGAGCAGTTCTTC	CASSERWDRACEQFF
once	TRBV7-4	TRBD2	TRBJ2-7	TGTGCCAGCATAGAGGGATGTAGCGGGACGAATTCCTACGAGCAGTACTTC	CASIEGCSGTNSYEQYF
.	TRBV3-1/TRBV3-2	.	TRBJ2-3	TGTGCCAGCAGCTACACAGATACGCAGTATTTT	CASSYTDTQYF
.	TRBV12-3/TRBV12-4	.	TRBJ1-5	TGTGCCAGCAGTTTACGGGGTGATCAGCCCCAGCATTTT	CASSLRGDQPQHF
few	TRBV28	.	TRBJ1-3	TGTGCCAGCAGCGATCTAAAAACTGGTGGAAACACCATATATTTT	CASSDLKTGGNTIYF
.	TRBV5-1	TRBD1	TRBJ1-6	TGCGCCAGCAGCTCATCCGGGACAGGATCACCCCTCCACTTT	CASSSSGTGSPLHF
.	TRBV10-3	TRBD2	TRBJ2-1	TGTGCCATCAGTGAGTCGACTAGCGGGAGAGGCAACAATGAGCAGTTCTTC	CAISESTSGRGNNEQFF
.	TRBV4-3	.	TRBJ2-3	TGCGCCAGCAGCCAAGAGAATTCCGGCAGATCGGGGAACACAGATACGCAGTATTTT	CASSQENSGRSGNTDTQYF
.	TRBV27	.	TRBJ2-3	TGTGCCAGCAGCAAAACAGGGTCGGGAGATACGCAGTATTTT	CASSKTGSGDTQYF
.	TRBV5-4	.	TRBJ2-1	TGTGCCAGCAGCTTGGATTTAGCGGCCTCCTACAATGAGCAGTTCTTC	CASSLDLAASYNEQFF
.	TRBV7-9	TRBD1	TRBJ2-7	TGTGCCAGCAGCACGACAGGGGCGAGTTACGAGCAGTACTTC	CASSTTGASYEQYF
once	TRBV7-9	TRBD1	TRBJ1-2	TGTGCCAGCAGTTCAACTCCGGGACAGGGACTTATCATCTATGGCTACACCTTC	CASSSTPGQGLIIYGYTF
once	TRBV28	.	TRBJ2-7	TGTGCCAGCAGTTTTACTTCACGGACTAACTCCTACGAGCAGTACTTC	CASSFTSRTNSYEQYF
.	TRBV28	.	TRBJ1-2	TGTGCCAGCAGTTCGCCAGGGCCCTATGGCTACACCTTC	CASSSPGPYGYTF
.	TRBV28	TRBD1	TRBJ1-4	TGTGCCAGCAGTTACGGGACAGGGCGGGTTGGGAAGGAAAAACTGTTTTTT	CASSYGTGRVGKEKLFF
.	TRBV11-1	.	TRBJ2-1	TGTGCCAGCAGTTATAACTACAATGAGCAGTTCTTC	CASSYNYNEQFF
.	TRBV7-2	TRBD2	TRBJ2-1	TGTGCCAGCAGCTTAGGACCGGCCGGGACTAGCTCCTACAATGAGCAGTTCTTC	CASSLGPAGTSSYNEQFF
.	TRBV28	.	TRBJ2-6	TGTGCCAGCAGTGGAGGGTTCGGCTCTGGGGCCAACGTCCTGACTTTC	CASSGGFGSGANVLTF
.	TRBV7-2	.	TRBJ1-6	TGTGCCAGCAGCTACCAGAAGGGCAGGGTACTATCACCCCTCCACTTT	CASSYQKGRVLSPLHF
.	TRBV27	TRBD2	TRBJ2-3	TGTGCCAGCAGTCCAAGAATACTAGCGGGAGGATCAGCAGATACGCAGTATTTT	CASSPRILAGGSADTQYF
.	TRBV21-1	.	TRBJ1-2	TGTGCCAGCAGCTCAGGGGGCGATGTCTATGGCTACACCTTC	CASSSGGDVYGYTF
.	TRBV12-3/TRBV12-4	.	TRBJ2-2	TGTGCCAGCAATACGGCGAACACCGGGGAGCTGTTTTTT	CASNTANTGELFF
once	TRBV7-3	TRBD2	TRBJ2-7	TGTGCCAGCAGCTCCGGGACTAGCGGGAGGGCCCTCCACTTC	CASSSGTSGRALHF
.	TRBV9	TRBD2	TRBJ2-3	TGTGCCAGCAGCCGGGGACTAGCGGCTAGCACAGATACGCAGTATTTT	CASSRGLAASTDTQYF
once	TRBV11-2	.	TRBJ2-5	TGTGCCAGCAGCTTCCTCCCCCAAAGGAGGGGGGGAGGGGAGACCCAGTACTTC	CASSFLPQRRGGGETQYF
.	TRBV7-9	.	TRBJ2-2	TGTGCCAGCAGCTTAAACCTAGAGGCCGGGGAGCTGTTTTTT	CASSLNLEAGELFF
.	TRBV29-1	TRBD2	TRBJ2-5	TGCAGCATAAAGACTAGCGGGGAGGAGACCCAGTACTTC	CSIKTSGEETQYF
few	TRBV3-1/TRBV3-2	.	TRBJ1-4	TGTGCCAGCAGCCCACCCGTCCTAAGCAATGAAAAACTGTTTTTT	CASSPPVLSNEKLFF